Sequencing of this TCR beta chain was carried out in a study of blood T cells in healthy people across ages. Note on this clonotype: Its target is unknown.

Per-sample PBMC isolation yielded at least 6.5 million cells. No fewer than 5.5 micrograms of total RNA were isolated from every sample. PCR was performed a second time for about 7 to 12 cycles using a sample-barcoded 5' primer and a J-beta primer mix. Via MiXCR, TCRdb re-called the 5' RACE reads, giving one row per CDR3 protein. The table records roughly 730,000 distinct CDR3 sequences, more than 55% of them present only once. Germline V CDR1 and CDR2: SGHDT, YYEEEE. CDR3 length: 14 residues. Trimming cost V 4 bases and J 3 bases, with 13 bases left between them. Study-wide findings and caveats: Age brought a roughly linear fall in TCR beta diversity measured per million T cells.

This chain links TRBV5-6 with TRBJ1-1; weak D call: TRBD1 (5 bases). This sequence was found in a man aged 40-55 years in good health. Material for sequencing was blood. CDR3 residues: CASSPDRPDTEAFF. In nucleotides, the CDR3 is TGTGCCAGCAGCCCTGACAGACCAGACACTGAAGCTTTCTTT.